The present entry profiles one T cell receptor (beta chain) with its context. Clones were read by immunoSEQ multiplex PCR, and TCRdb kept only the in-frame ones, dropping some. The sample includes about 270,000 clones, 75% to 90% of them seen just once. The record originates from a study of blood T cell repertoires in COVID-19. Study in general: Whether acute or convalescent, the COVID-19 samples came from the United States, Italy and Spain.

Trimming took 7 bases from V and 0 from J; bases not matched to a gene: 10. In germline, CDR1 is SQVTM, CDR2 ANQGSEA. The CDR3 consists of 17 residues. The J gene is TRBJ2-3, the V gene TRBV29-1, with 13 nucleotides matching TRBD2. The TCR was taken from a woman aged 18-30 years who had recovered from COVID-19. The specimen was PBMCs or T cells enriched from blood (not recorded which). The CDR3 bases are TGCAGCGCCGCCGGGACTAGCGGGACCCTTAGCACAGATACGCAGTATTTT. Protein sequence: CSAAGTSGTLSTDTQYF.